The 12 T cell receptor beta chains in this list originate from one sample, sequenced in a study of blood T cell repertoires in COVID-19. Here immunoSEQ multiplex PCR was the method, and the copy in TCRdb shows in-frame clones only, minus some. The sample yields a few hundred thousand clones, about nine tenths seen once. Sequencing was carried out using peripheral blood. The receptor set was obtained from a man between 18 and 35 years old with active or convalescent COVID-19.

The chain is built from TRBV5-1 and TRBJ2-7; no clear D gene. The V gene lost 2 bases and the J gene lost 3 bases, with 12 bases spanning the gap. Germline V gene sequence: CDR1 SGHRS, CDR2 YFSETQ. The CDR3 sequence is 14 residues long. CDR3 DNA: TGCGCCAGCAGCTTACCGGGTGAGGTCTACGAGCAGTACTTC. This sequence encodes CASSLPGEVYEQYF.

V usage is TRBV19 and J usage is TRBJ2-5; 7 bases are a match to TRBD2. Germline values: CDR1 LNHDA, CDR2 SQIVND (reference sequence). V lost 1 base, J lost 2 bases, and 4 bases stayed unmatched. CDR3 size: 15 residues. The CDR3 nucleotides are TGTGCCAGTAGTATAGGGCTAGCGGTACAAGAGACCCAGTACTTC. Amino acids: CASSIGLAVQETQYF. Full variable domain (rest looked up from reference TRBV19 and TRBJ2-5): DGGITQSPKYLFRKEGQNVTLSCEQNLNHDAMYWYRQDPGQGLRLIYYSQIVNDFQKGDIAEGYSVSREKKESFPLTVTSAQKNPTAFYLCASSIGLAVQETQYFGPGTRLLVL.

The sample holds a few counts of this clone. The rearrangement uses TRBV3-1 (or the pseudogene TRBV3-2) and TRBJ2-7; 8 bases match TRBD1. CDR3 length: 17 residues. Germline CDR1 LGHDT, CDR2 YNNKEL (reference sequence). Unmatched junction bases numbered 11, after V lost 0 bases and J lost 4 bases. The CDR3 nucleotides are TGTGCCAGCAGCCAAGAGGGTCCGACAGGGGTAGCGTACGAGCAGTACTTC. This translates into CASSQEGPTGVAYEQYF.

This clone was counted a few times. CDR3 protein: CASSLGRGQGTRTDTQYF. CDR3 coding DNA: TGTGCCAGCAGCTTAGGTCGGGGACAGGGTACCCGCACAGATACGCAGTATTTT. The J gene is TRBJ2-3, the V gene TRBV11-2, with TRBD1 identical over 9 bases. Germline V gene sequence: CDR1 SGHAT, CDR2 FQNNGV. J lost 1 base, V lost 1 base, and 9 bases had no gene match. This CDR3 comprises 18 residues.

J is TRBJ2-1 and V is TRBV7-2, with 8 bases aligning to TRBD2. V trimming: 4 bases; J trimming: 6 bases; junction bases outside the gene matches: 8. Germline-derived CDR1 and CDR2 are SGHTA and FQGNSA. The CDR3 totals 15 residues. The DNA of the CDR3 is TGTGCCAGCAGCTCCGCTAGGACTAGCTCCAATGAGCAGTTCTTC. It translates to CASSSARTSSNEQFF.

The rearrangement uses TRBV27 and TRBJ2-3; D might be TRBD2 (6 bases). Germline V gene sequence: CDR1 MNHEY, CDR2 SMNVEV (reference sequence). The CDR3 totals 14 residues. V was shortened by 2 bases and J by 2 bases, with 8 bases between the two germline ends. CDR3 in amino acids: CASSLAGNTDTQYF. The DNA for the CDR3 is TGTGCCAGCAGTTTAGCGGGGAACACAGATACGCAGTATTTT.

This chain uses TRBV2 with TRBJ1-5; D unclear. This CDR3 is 15 amino acids long. The germline V gene encodes CDR1 SNHLY and CDR2 FYNNEI. The germline V and J ends were trimmed by 1 base and 4 bases, with 11 bases remaining between them. The CDR3 DNA reads as TGTGCCAGCAGTGAAGGGGAGCTGGCTAATCAGCCCCAGCATTTT. It translates to CASSEGELANQPQHF.

V and J are TRBV5-1 and TRBJ1-5; 7 bases map to TRBD1. The CDR3 spans 14 residues. With 7 bases clipped from V and 6 bases from J, the junction kept 10 bases outside the gene matches. Germline V gene sequence: CDR1 SGHRS, CDR2 YFSETQ. Here the CDR3 reads CASGPGGEGQPQHF. In DNA form, the CDR3 reads TGCGCCAGCGGCCCAGGGGGAGAGGGTCAGCCCCAGCATTTT.

The chain combines TRBV19 with TRBJ2-1; 8 bases match TRBD2. This CDR3 is 17 amino acids long. The J segment lost 4 bases and the V segment lost 10 bases, leaving 18 bases of the junction unmatched. Germline values: CDR1 LNHDA, CDR2 SQIVND (reference sequence). CDR3 nucleotides: TGTGCCACCTCGGTGGGAACGTTTGCGGGAGGATACAATGAGCAGTTCTTC. Translated, it gives CATSVGTFAGGYNEQFF.

This clone was counted only a few times. The chain has TRBV5-4 and TRBJ2-1, with D perhaps TRBD2 (5 bases). CDR1 SGHNT and CDR2 YYREEE come from the germline V gene (reference sequence). The CDR3 consists of 13 residues. The V end was cut by 2 bases, the J end by 2 bases, with 5 bases between. This CDR3 reads CASSFGAYNEQFF. CDR3 coding DNA: TGTGCCAGCAGCTTCGGGGCCTACAATGAGCAGTTCTTC.

The chain couples TRBV5-1 to TRBJ1-2; the match to TRBD1 covers 9 bases. Germline trimming cut 4 bases from V and 4 bases from J; bases unmatched to any gene: 8. Germline lookup yields CDR1 SGHRS and CDR2 YFSETQ. The CDR3 loop spans 15 amino acids. Here the CDR3 reads CASSPRTGDTYGYTF. Here the CDR3 DNA reads TGCGCCAGCAGCCCGAGGACAGGGGATACCTATGGCTACACCTTC.

The V call is TRBV11-2, the J call TRBJ1-2; D remains ambiguous. V dropped 4 bases and J dropped 0 bases, with 18 bases sitting between them. The CDR3 length is 17 residues. CDR1 is SGHAT and CDR2 is FQNNGV in the germline V gene. This CDR3 is CASSSMGPAPTNYGYTF. CDR3 DNA: TGTGCCAGCAGCTCAATGGGCCCTGCACCGACTAACTATGGCTACACCTTC.